This T cell receptor (beta chain) comes out of a study of cytomegalovirus exposure and HLA in healthy donors. General observations from the study: According to an earlier analysis, most TCR beta V segments yielded productive rearrangements about 87% or about 30% of the time.

60 Vbeta and 13 Jbeta primers were used in PCR. Sequencing used immunoSEQ multiplex PCR; TCRdb keeps in-frame clones, though not all of them. Of 150,000 to 200,000 clones listed, 70% to 90% were seen once; the top ten hold approximately 2%. To note about this clone: The antigen is undetermined.

The CDR3 loop spans 15 amino acids. Unmatched junction bases numbered 5, after V lost 4 bases and J lost 1 base. Germline assignment: CDR1 MDHEN and CDR2 SYDVKM. The sequence came from a young woman in good health and CMV-seronegative. The chain links TRBV28 to TRBJ2-7, with 9 bases that match TRBD2. The specimen sequenced was PBMCs. As DNA, the CDR3 is TGTGCCAGCAGTTCCGGGCTAGCGGGATCCTACGAGCAGTACTTC. It codes for CASSSGLAGSYEQYF. Looking up the rest from reference TRBV28 and TRBJ2-7 gives the full variable domain: DVKVTQSSRYLVKRTGEKVFLECVQDMDHENMFWYRQDPGLGLRLIYFSYDVKMKEKGDIPEGYSVSREKKERFSLILESASTNQTSMYLCASSSGLAGSYEQYFGPGTRLTVT.